This T cell receptor (beta chain) was profiled in a study of response to subunit inactivated influenza vaccine (dated by TCRdb to 2016 to 2019). At the level of the whole study: Deep quantitative T cell receptor repertoire profiling was used in the study to track responses to a trivalent subunit inactivated influenza vaccine.

The meaning of the sample's time point label: more than 35 days after influenza vaccine administration. The germline V gene specifies MNHEY as CDR1 and SVGEGT as CDR2. V lost 0 bases and J lost 7 bases, and the count of bases not matched to a germline gene is 3. The cysteine opens and the phenylalanine closes a CDR3 of 14 amino acids. Of the read, only the CDR3 DNA is kept; its 42 bases are in frame from base 1. Paper-wide results and their limitations: According to the authors, only a limited number of new T cells may be recruited by each seasonal influenza vaccination.

This clonotype was seen a few times. Its antigen is unknown. No quality values exist for individual bases; no much larger clone is one base distant. Library prep was done by RT-PCR. Sequencing was carried out with an Illumina HiSeq 2500. The raw public reads went through TCRdb reprocessing: fastp at Q25, MiXCR clone calling, in-frame beta chains kept. Under each unique CDR3 protein, matching rows form one entry showing the most common genes and DNA. This sample is represented by 500,000 or so distinct CDR3 sequences; roughly 11% of them were singletons. The ten largest account for over 9.5% of the sample.

The origin of this receptor is a man aged 50 or older who received an inactivated influenza vaccine. Donor details come from another sample of the same person, matched by shared clones. The chain employs TRBV6-2 or TRBV6-3 and TRBJ2-1; 7 nucleotides in the junction match TRBD2. The sample was PBMCs from blood, taken 40 to 50 days after vaccination. The CDR3 region reads CASSYSGTINEQFF. The bases are TGTGCCAGCAGTTACTCTGGGACTATTAATGAGCAGTTCTTC.